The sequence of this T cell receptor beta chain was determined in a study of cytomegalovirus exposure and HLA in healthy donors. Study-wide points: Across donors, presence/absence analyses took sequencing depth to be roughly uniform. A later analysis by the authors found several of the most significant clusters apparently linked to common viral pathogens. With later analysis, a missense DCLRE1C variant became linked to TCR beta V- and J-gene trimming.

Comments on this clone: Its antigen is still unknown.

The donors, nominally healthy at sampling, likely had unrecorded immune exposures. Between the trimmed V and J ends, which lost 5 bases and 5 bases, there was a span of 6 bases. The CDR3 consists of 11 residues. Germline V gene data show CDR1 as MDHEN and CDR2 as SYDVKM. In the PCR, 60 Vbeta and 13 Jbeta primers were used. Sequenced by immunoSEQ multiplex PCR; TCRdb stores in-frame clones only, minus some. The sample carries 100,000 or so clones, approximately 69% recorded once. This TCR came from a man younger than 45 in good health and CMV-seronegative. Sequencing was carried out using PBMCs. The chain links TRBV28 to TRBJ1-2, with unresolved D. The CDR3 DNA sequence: TGTGCCAGCAGTACGAGATATGGCTACACCTTC. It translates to CASSTRYGYTF.